A single sample is the source of the 15 T cell receptor beta chains below, sequenced in a study of human T cells and chemical hapten exposure. One entry per CDR3 protein results from TCRdb running MiXCR on the RACE reads. Of 65,000 to 95,000 distinct CDR3 sequences listed, less than 8% are singletons. Time point reported: patch test 2, 6 weeks after DPC sensitization. As to treatment: therapeutic diphenylcyclopropenone sensitization with weekly scalp DPC. The specimen was whole blood, collected in connection with sensitization to the hapten diphenylcyclopropenone (DPC). Every receptor here comes from a woman in her 30s with alopecia areata. Some clones in this sample may be carry-over from other donors' samples.

Only a few counts were recorded for this clonotype. V usage is TRBV7-2 and J usage is TRBJ2-3; 10 positions agree with TRBD2. V trimming: 3 bases; J trimming: 8 bases; junction bases outside the gene matches: 8. Germline CDR1 SGHTA, CDR2 FQGNSA. The CDR3 sequence is 15 residues long. This chain's CDR3 is CASSFEAGGRSTQYF. In DNA form, the CDR3 reads TGTGCCAGCAGCTTCGAAGCGGGGGGGCGAAGTACGCAGTATTTT.

This clonotype was observed many times. The DNA of the CDR3 is TGTGCCAGCAGTGCCGGGACAGCCCGCACAGATACGCAGTATTTT. Amino acids: CASSAGTARTDTQYF. The V gene is TRBV6-1, the J gene TRBJ2-3; 7 bases are a match to TRBD1. V shed 4 bases, J shed 1 base, and the junction held 5 bases outside the gene matches. Germline V CDR1 and CDR2: MNHNS, SASEGT. The CDR3 loop spans 15 amino acids.

As for this clonotype: One end of the junction varies from germline; a read error may be responsible. The chain joins TRBV15 to TRBJ1-5; no definite D call. Germline lookup yields CDR1 LNHNV and CDR2 YYDKDF (reference sequence). There are 14 residues in the CDR3. The CDR3 coding sequence is TGTGTCACCAGCAACGAAGGCTGGAATCAGCCCCAGCATTTT. Translating gives CVTSNEGWNQPQHF.

In this sample, this clonotype turned up many times. This chain joins TRBV14 and TRBJ2-2, with a tentative D call TRBD1 (6 bases). Trimming removed 2 bases from V and 5 bases from J, with 9 bases in between. CDR1 SGHDN and CDR2 FVKESK come from the germline V gene. CDR3 size: 14 residues. CDR3 sequence reads: CASSQQGWTGELFF. Here the CDR3 DNA reads TGTGCCAGCAGCCAACAGGGGTGGACCGGGGAGCTGTTTTTT.

This clonotype was picked up many times. The CDR3 loop is CASSKEQWGNTIYF. The DNA for the CDR3 is TGCGCCAGCTCGAAGGAACAGTGGGGAAACACCATATATTTT. This chain joins TRBV5-1 and TRBJ1-3; no reliable D call. V shed 7 bases and J shed 4 bases, with 15 bases lying between them. The CDR3 contains 14 residues. The germline V gene has CDR1 SGHRS and CDR2 YFSETQ.

Only a few counts were recorded for this clonotype. The chain uses TRBV24-1 and TRBJ1-1; 9 positions match TRBD1. This CDR3 has 14 amino acids. Losses at the gene ends were 2 bases for V and 10 bases for J; bases not matched to a gene: 7. Germline lookup yields CDR1 KGHDR and CDR2 SFDVKD. CDR3 coding DNA: TGTGCCACCAGTGATTGGACAGGGGAGAGTGGAGCTTTCTTT. Amino acid sequence: CATSDWTGESGAFF.

This clonotype has at least ten counts. This chain joins TRBV5-1 and TRBJ1-4, with D unclear. Per the germline V gene, CDR1 is SGHRS and CDR2 is YFSETQ. The CDR3 length is 15 residues. V was trimmed by 3 bases and J by 0 bases, leaving 9 bases between them. The CDR3 here is CASSSGRTTNEKLFF. CDR3 sequence (DNA): TGCGCCAGCAGCTCCGGACGGACAACTAATGAAAAACTGTTTTTT.

This clonotype came up a few times. This rearrangement joins TRBV3-1 to TRBJ2-3; 7 bases match TRBD2. This CDR3 has 15 residues. Germline V CDR1 and CDR2: LGHDT, YNNKEL (reference sequence). The junction had 2 bases not matched to a gene; V was cut back by 2 bases and J by 0 bases. The CDR3, as DNA: TGTGCCAGCAGCCAACGCGGGGGTAGCACAGATACGCAGTATTTT. Protein product: CASSQRGGSTDTQYF.

Only one count was recorded for this clonotype. One base away lies a much larger clone, so this may be a sequencing read error. This chain connects TRBV3-1 to TRBJ1-5; D is undetermined. Germline CDR1 LGHDT, CDR2 YNNKEL (reference sequence). The CDR3 has 12 residues. The CDR3, as DNA: TGTGCCAGAAGCCAAGGTCGGCAGCCCCAGCATTTT. This gives the protein CARSQGRQPQHF.

This clonotype was seen a handful of times. The rearrangement links TRBV6-5 to TRBJ1-1, with 7 nucleotides matching TRBD1. Trimming cost V 0 bases and J 1 base; bases outside gene matches: 2. Germline CDR1 and CDR2: MNHEY and SVGAGI. CDR3 length equals 15 residues. The CDR3 region has the DNA TGTGCCAGCAGTTACTCCAGGACAGGGAACACTGAAGCTTTCTTT. It specifies CASSYSRTGNTEAFF.

This clonotype was picked up many times. V gene TRBV20-1 combines with J gene TRBJ1-5; perhaps TRBD1 as D (6 bases). Trimming stripped 3 bases from V and 4 bases from J, with 13 bases between. The CDR3 covers 14 residues. Germline-derived CDR1 and CDR2 are DFQATT and SNEGSKA (reference sequence). The CDR3 loop is CSASSTGFNQPQHF. CDR3 nucleotide sequence: TGCAGTGCTAGTTCTACAGGGTTTAATCAGCCCCAGCATTTT.

In this sample, this clonotype turned up many times. V and J are TRBV5-4 and TRBJ2-1; perhaps TRBD2 as D (6 bases). Germline V gives CDR1 SGHNT, CDR2 YYREEE (reference sequence). The CDR3 spans 15 residues. V was clipped by 5 bases and J by 4 bases, with 16 bases between them. The CDR3 sequence is CASRPEARGYNEQFF. Written as DNA, the CDR3 is TGTGCCAGCAGGCCCGAGGCGCGGGGATACAATGAGCAGTTCTTC. Complete variable domain (other parts from reference TRBV5-4 and TRBJ2-1): ETGVTQSPTHLIKTRGQQVTLRCSSQSGHNTVSWYQQALGQGPQFIFQYYREEENGRGNFPPRFSGLQFPNYSSELNVNALELDDSALYLCASRPEARGYNEQFFGPGTRLTVL.

This clonotype was picked up many times. The chain combines TRBV6-6 with TRBJ1-5; 8 bases match TRBD1. The CDR3 contains 15 residues. J gave up 5 bases and V 6 bases, and 9 bases lay outside the gene matches. Germline CDR1 reads MNHNY; CDR2 reads SVGAGI (reference sequence). The CDR3 region is CASREDRANYQPQHF. The CDR3 DNA reads as TGTGCCAGCAGGGAGGACAGGGCAAACTATCAGCCCCAGCATTTT.

This clonotype was seen at least ten times. The chain links TRBV5-1 to TRBJ2-1; 8 positions match TRBD2. Trimming took 0 bases from V and 10 from J; bases not matched to a gene: 3. This CDR3 is 13 amino acids long. Per the germline V gene, CDR1 is SGHRS and CDR2 is YFSETQ. The CDR3 spells CASSLGTSGEQFF. The CDR3 DNA follows: TGCGCCAGCAGCTTGGGCACTAGCGGCGAGCAGTTCTTC.

The table lists this clonotype with many counts. V is TRBV5-1 and J is TRBJ1-1; D remains unclear. V shed 3 bases and J shed 1 base, with 7 bases lying between them. This CDR3 is built from 13 residues. The V gene's germline CDR1 is SGHRS and CDR2 YFSETQ. The DNA of the CDR3 is TGCGCCAGCAGCTGGATGGGGAACACTGAAGCTTTCTTT. Protein product: CASSWMGNTEAFF.